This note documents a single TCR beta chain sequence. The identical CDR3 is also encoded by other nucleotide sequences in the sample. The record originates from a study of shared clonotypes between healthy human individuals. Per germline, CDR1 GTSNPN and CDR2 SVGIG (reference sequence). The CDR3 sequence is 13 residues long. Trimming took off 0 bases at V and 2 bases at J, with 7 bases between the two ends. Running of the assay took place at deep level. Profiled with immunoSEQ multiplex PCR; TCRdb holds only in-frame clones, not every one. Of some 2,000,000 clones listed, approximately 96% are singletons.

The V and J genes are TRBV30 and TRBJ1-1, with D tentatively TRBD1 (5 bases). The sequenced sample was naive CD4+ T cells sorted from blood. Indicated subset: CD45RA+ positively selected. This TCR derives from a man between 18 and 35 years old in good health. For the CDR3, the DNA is TGTGCCTGGAGTGTAAGGGGAAACACTGAAGCTTTCTTT. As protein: CAWSVRGNTEAFF. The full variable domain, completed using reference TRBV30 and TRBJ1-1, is SQTIHQWPATLVQPVGSPLSLECTVEGTSNPNLYWYRQAAGRGLQLLFYSVGIGQISSEVPQNLSASRPQDRQFILSSKKLLLSDSGFYLCAWSVRGNTEAFFGQGTRLTVV.